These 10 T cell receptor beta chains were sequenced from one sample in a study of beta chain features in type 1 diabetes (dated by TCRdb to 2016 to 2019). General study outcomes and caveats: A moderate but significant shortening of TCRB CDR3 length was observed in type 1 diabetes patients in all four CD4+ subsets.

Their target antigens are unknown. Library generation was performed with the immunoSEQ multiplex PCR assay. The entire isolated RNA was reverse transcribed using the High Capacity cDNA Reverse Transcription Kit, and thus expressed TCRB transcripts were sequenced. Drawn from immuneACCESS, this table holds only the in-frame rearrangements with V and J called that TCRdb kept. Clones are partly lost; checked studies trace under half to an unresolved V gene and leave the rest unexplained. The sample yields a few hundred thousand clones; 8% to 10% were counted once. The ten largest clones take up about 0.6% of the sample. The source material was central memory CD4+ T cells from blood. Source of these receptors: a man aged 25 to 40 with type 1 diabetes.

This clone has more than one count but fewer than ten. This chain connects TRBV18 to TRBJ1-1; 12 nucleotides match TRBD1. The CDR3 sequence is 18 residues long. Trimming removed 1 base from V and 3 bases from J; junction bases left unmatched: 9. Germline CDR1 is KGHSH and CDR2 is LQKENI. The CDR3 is CASSPLGTGGSGDTEAFF. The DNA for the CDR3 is TGTGCCAGCTCACCACTCGGGACAGGGGGCAGTGGAGACACTGAAGCTTTCTTT.

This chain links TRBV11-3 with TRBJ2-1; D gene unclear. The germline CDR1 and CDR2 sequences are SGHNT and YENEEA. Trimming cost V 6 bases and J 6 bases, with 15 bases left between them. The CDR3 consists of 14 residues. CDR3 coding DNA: TGTGCCAGCAGTGGTGGCGGCCAACGCAATGAGCAGTTCTTC. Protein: CASSGGGQRNEQFF.

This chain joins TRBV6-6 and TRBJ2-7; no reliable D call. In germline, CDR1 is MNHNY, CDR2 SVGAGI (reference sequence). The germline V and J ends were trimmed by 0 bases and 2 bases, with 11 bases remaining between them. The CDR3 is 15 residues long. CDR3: CASSYSSSLPYEQYF. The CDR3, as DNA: TGTGCCAGCAGTTACTCGAGTAGCTTGCCCTACGAGCAGTACTTC.

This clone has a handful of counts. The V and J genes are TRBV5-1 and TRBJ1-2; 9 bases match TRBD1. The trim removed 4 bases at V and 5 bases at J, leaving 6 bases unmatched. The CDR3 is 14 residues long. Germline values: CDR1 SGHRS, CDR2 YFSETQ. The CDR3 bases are TGCGCCAGCAGCAAAACGACAGGGGGATATGGCTACACCTTC. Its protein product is CASSKTTGGYGYTF.

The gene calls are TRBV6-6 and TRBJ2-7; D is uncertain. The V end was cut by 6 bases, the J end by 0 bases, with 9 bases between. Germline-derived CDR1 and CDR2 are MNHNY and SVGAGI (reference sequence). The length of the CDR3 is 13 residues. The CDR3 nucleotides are TGTGCCAGCAGCCTCGGATACTCCTACGAGCAGTACTTC. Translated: CASSLGYSYEQYF.

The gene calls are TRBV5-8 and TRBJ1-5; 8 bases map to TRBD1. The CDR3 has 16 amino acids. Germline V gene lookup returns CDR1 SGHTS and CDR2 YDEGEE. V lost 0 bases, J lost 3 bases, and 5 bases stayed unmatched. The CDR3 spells CASSLGGTGPNQPQHF. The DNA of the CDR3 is TGTGCCAGCAGCTTGGGGGGGACAGGCCCCAATCAGCCCCAGCATTTT.

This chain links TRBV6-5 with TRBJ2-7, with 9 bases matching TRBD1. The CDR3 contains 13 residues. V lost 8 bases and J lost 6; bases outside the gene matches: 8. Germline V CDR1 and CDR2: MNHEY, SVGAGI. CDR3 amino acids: CASLTGDRAEQYF. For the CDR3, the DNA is TGTGCCAGCTTGACAGGGGACAGGGCCGAGCAGTACTTC.

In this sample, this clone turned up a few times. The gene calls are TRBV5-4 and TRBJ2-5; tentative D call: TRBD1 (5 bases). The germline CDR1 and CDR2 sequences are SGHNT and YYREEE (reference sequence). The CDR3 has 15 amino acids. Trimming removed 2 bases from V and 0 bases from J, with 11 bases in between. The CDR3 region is CASSFQTGYQETQYF. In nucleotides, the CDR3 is TGTGCCAGCAGCTTCCAAACAGGTTACCAAGAGACCCAGTACTTC.

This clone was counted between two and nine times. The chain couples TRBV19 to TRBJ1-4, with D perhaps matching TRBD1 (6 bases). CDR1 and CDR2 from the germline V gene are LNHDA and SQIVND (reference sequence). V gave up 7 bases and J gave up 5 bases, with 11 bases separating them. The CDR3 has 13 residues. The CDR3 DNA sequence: TGTGCCAGTAACCGGGGGCTGAATGAAAAACTGTTTTTT. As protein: CASNRGLNEKLFF.

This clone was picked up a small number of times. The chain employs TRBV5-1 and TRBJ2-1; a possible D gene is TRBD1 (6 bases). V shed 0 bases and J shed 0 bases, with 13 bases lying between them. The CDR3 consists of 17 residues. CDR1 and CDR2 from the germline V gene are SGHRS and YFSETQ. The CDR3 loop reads CASSLGQARSSYNEQFF. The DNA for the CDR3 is TGCGCCAGCAGCTTGGGACAGGCCCGAAGCTCCTACAATGAGCAGTTCTTC.